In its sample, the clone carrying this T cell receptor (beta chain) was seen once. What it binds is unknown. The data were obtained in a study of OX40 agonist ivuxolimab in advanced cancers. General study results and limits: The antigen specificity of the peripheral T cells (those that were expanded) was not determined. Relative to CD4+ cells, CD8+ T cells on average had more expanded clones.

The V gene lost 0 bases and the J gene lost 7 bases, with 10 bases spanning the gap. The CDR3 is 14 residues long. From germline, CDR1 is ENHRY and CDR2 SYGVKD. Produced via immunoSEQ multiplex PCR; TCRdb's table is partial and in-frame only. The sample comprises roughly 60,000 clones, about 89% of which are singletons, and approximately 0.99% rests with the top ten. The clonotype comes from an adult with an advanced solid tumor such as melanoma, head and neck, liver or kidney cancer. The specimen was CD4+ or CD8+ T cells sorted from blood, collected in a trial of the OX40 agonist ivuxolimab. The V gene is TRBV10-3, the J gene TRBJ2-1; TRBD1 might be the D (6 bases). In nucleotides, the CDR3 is TGTGCCATCAGTGAGTCTACAGGGTTAAATGAGCAGTTCTTC. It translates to CAISESTGLNEQFF.